This TCR beta chain comes out of a study of tumor-infiltrating lymphocytes in localized non-small cell lung cancer. Background on the study: Some samples were collected after neoadjuvant chemotherapy; smokers, never-smokers and several histologies were included.

This CDR3 contains 13 residues. Between the trimmed V and J ends, which lost 3 bases and 4 bases, there was a span of 9 bases. Germline values: CDR1 LNHDA, CDR2 SQIVND (reference sequence). This clone has a handful of counts. Its matching antigen is unknown. Findings and limits, study-wide: T-cell fraction did not differ between immunotypes IM1 and IM2. Tumor T-cell fraction was not associated with recurrence-free survival. TCR sequencing covered a subset of patients with enough tissue.

The protocol was immunoSEQ multiplex PCR, while the TCRdb copy is restricted to in-frame clones and leaves out a portion. The table records around 16,000 clones, roughly 76% of them present only once. V and J are TRBV19 and TRBJ1-2, with TRBD1 as a possible D gene (5 bases). The receptor's source is a human donor with non-small cell lung cancer. Sequenced sample: lung tumor tissue. The CDR3 region is CASSMQGGYGYTF. CDR3 in DNA: TGTGCCAGTAGTATGCAGGGAGGCTATGGCTACACCTTC. The variable domain in full, completed from reference TRBV19 and TRBJ1-2, reads DGGITQSPKYLFRKEGQNVTLSCEQNLNHDAMYWYRQDPGQGLRLIYYSQIVNDFQKGDIAEGYSVSREKKESFPLTVTSAQKNPTAFYLCASSMQGGYGYTFGSGTRLTVV.